These 11 T cell receptor beta chains were sequenced from one sample in a study of memory CD4+ T cells and cytomegalovirus serostatus. The sort gate was single viable CD3+CD4+CD8-CD45RO+ cells for memory CD4+ T cells. The assay was immunoSEQ multiplex PCR, and TCRdb's table has in-frame clones only and misses some. This sample has about 41,000 clones, with roughly 77% found just once. Sequences were obtained from memory CD4+ T cells from blood. The receptors stem from an adult in good health and CMV-seronegative.

The chain uses TRBV7-2 and TRBJ2-1; D is unclear. In germline, CDR1 is SGHTA, CDR2 FQGNSA. The V gene lost 1 base and the J gene lost 4 bases, with 14 bases spanning the gap. The CDR3 spans 16 residues. CDR3 DNA: TGTGCCAGCAGCTTAGGTTATGGGGAAGGATACAATGAGCAGTTCTTC. Protein product: CASSLGYGEGYNEQFF.

This rearrangement joins TRBV28 to TRBJ1-2, with D hard to call. Between the trimmed V and J ends, which lost 8 bases and 4 bases, there was a span of 20 bases. There are 15 residues in the CDR3. Germline CDR1 is MDHEN and CDR2 is SYDVKM. The CDR3 nucleotides are TGTGCCAGCCTTGACCGACCACGAAGGTCCTATGGCTACACCTTC. This codes for CASLDRPRRSYGYTF.

The rearrangement joins TRBV7-6 to TRBJ1-6, with D unclear. The CDR3 spans 16 residues. Germline CDR1 is SGHVS and CDR2 is FNYEAQ. The germline V and J ends were trimmed by 2 bases and 6 bases, with 14 bases remaining between them. The CDR3 loop reads CASSLTSGEFNSPLHF. As DNA, the CDR3 is TGTGCCAGCAGCTTAACCTCGGGAGAGTTTAATTCACCCCTCCACTTT.

The chain links TRBV10-1 to TRBJ1-6; a possible D gene is TRBD1 (5 bases). V gave up 8 bases and J gave up 6 bases, with 20 bases separating them. Per germline, CDR1 WNHNN and CDR2 SYGVQD (reference sequence). This CDR3 comprises 16 residues. The CDR3 sequence is CASAVGHEGRNSPLHF. The DNA for the CDR3 is TGCGCCAGCGCGGTCGGACACGAAGGTCGTAATTCACCCCTCCACTTT.

This clone was seen just once. This chain uses TRBV5-1 with TRBJ1-1; no clear D gene. The CDR3 totals 14 residues. V was cut by 0 bases and J by 2 bases, with 8 bases left in between. Germline CDR1 is SGHRS and CDR2 is YFSETQ. Written as DNA, the CDR3 is TGCGCCAGCAGCTTGGCAGCAGTTAACACTGAAGCTTTCTTT. Translation: CASSLAAVNTEAFF.

The chain is built from TRBV4-3 and TRBJ2-5; D might be TRBD2 (6 bases). The germline V and J ends were trimmed by 4 bases and 0 bases, with 12 bases remaining between them. The CDR3 runs 15 residues. CDR1 and CDR2 (germline): LGHNA, YSLEER. In nucleotides, the CDR3 is TGCGCCAGCAGCCTTGAGGGCGGGGACCAAGAGACCCAGTACTTC. It encodes CASSLEGGDQETQYF.

This chain uses TRBV5-1 with TRBJ1-3, with D perhaps matching TRBD1 (6 bases). Per germline, CDR1 SGHRS and CDR2 YFSETQ. The V gene lost 2 bases and the J gene lost 4 bases, with 16 bases spanning the gap. This CDR3 region has 16 residues. Here the CDR3 reads CASSFFGRGVGNTIYF. DNA of the CDR3: TGCGCCAGCAGCTTCTTCGGCAGGGGCGTCGGAAACACCATATATTTT.

The chain recombines TRBV7-2 with TRBJ2-5; D gene uncertain. CDR1 SGHTA and CDR2 FQGNSA come from the germline V gene. The CDR3 is 13 residues long. V gave up 2 bases and J gave up 4 bases, with 8 bases separating them. The DNA for the CDR3 is TGTGCCAGCAGCTTAACCCGATTAGAGACCCAGTACTTC. Translation: CASSLTRLETQYF.

This sequence joins TRBV7-2 and TRBJ1-1; 7 bases line up with TRBD1. Per germline, CDR1 SGHTA and CDR2 FQGNSA. Trimming cost V 2 bases and J 8 bases; bases outside gene matches: 8. The CDR3 totals 14 residues. For the CDR3, the DNA is TGTGCCAGCAGCTTATTCCGGGACAGACAAGAAGCTTTCTTT. It translates to CASSLFRDRQEAFF.

This sequence joins TRBV6-5 and TRBJ1-2; D perhaps matches TRBD1 (5 bases). The V gene's germline CDR1 is MNHEY and CDR2 SVGAGI. The CDR3 loop spans 12 amino acids. V gave up 2 bases and J gave up 7 bases, with 8 bases separating them. The CDR3 sequence is CASSYGGGGYTF. The CDR3 DNA reads TGTGCCAGCAGTTACGGGGGAGGTGGCTACACCTTC.

The chain combines TRBV7-9 with TRBJ2-5; 12 nucleotides line up with TRBD2. The trim removed 2 bases at V and 5 bases at J, leaving 3 bases unmatched. The CDR3 contains 15 residues. Germline V gene sequence: CDR1 SEHNR, CDR2 FQNEAQ (reference sequence). Written as DNA, the CDR3 is TGTGCCAGCAGCTTACAGACTAGCGGGGGTGAGACCCAGTACTTC. It is translated as CASSLQTSGGETQYF.